Listed below are T cell receptor beta chains from one sample, sequenced in a study of blood T cell repertoires in COVID-19. The method was immunoSEQ multiplex PCR; TCRdb's version includes in-frame clones alone and lacks a portion of them. The top ten clones hold over 40% of a sample with around 28,000 clones, roughly nine tenths of them seen once. Sequencing was done on a sample of peripheral blood. These receptors were obtained from a human donor with acute or convalescent COVID-19. The donor label of this sample is uncertain. Both conserved end residues are part of each CDR3. The order of the fields is CDR3 protein, CDR3 DNA, V gene, D gene, clone size, J gene. A D gene is named only where the DNA matches it firmly. Clone size appears in some rows only: once, few, many, or a class for an expanded clone.

CDR3aa: CASSRGGDGNTEAFF; CDR3nt: TGTGCCAGCAGCCGAGGAGGGGACGGTAACACTGAAGCTTTCTTT; v_gene: TRBV7-9; d_gene: NA; abundance: NA; j_gene: TRBJ1-1
CDR3aa: CASSQRTGGRETQYF; CDR3nt: TGTGCCAGCAGTCAACGGACAGGGGGACGAGAGACCCAGTACTTC; v_gene: TRBV6-2/TRBV6-3; d_gene: TRBD1; abundance: NA; j_gene: TRBJ2-5
CDR3aa: CASSAGTGWGIYNEQFF; CDR3nt: TGTGCCAGCAGTGCCGGGACAGGTTGGGGGATATACAATGAGCAGTTCTTC; v_gene: TRBV3-1/TRBV3-2; d_gene: TRBD1; abundance: NA; j_gene: TRBJ2-1
CDR3aa: CASSLGLVSYEQYF; CDR3nt: TGTGCCAGCAGCTTAGGACTAGTCTCCTACGAGCAGTACTTC; v_gene: TRBV7-2; d_gene: NA; abundance: NA; j_gene: TRBJ2-7
CDR3aa: CSVDGRGTGELFF; CDR3nt: TGCAGCGTTGACGGGAGGGGGACCGGGGAGCTGTTTTTT; v_gene: TRBV29-1; d_gene: TRBD2; abundance: NA; j_gene: TRBJ2-2
CDR3aa: CASGRAAASYNSPLHF; CDR3nt: TGTGCCAGTGGGCGGGCGGCTGCCTCCTATAATTCACCCCTCCACTTT; v_gene: TRBV19; d_gene: NA; abundance: NA; j_gene: TRBJ1-6
CDR3aa: CASSLEPTYTGELFF; CDR3nt: TGTGCCAGCAGTCTCGAACCTACTTACACCGGGGAGCTGTTTTTT; v_gene: TRBV27; d_gene: NA; abundance: NA; j_gene: TRBJ2-2
CDR3aa: CASSLYRVGSPLHF; CDR3nt: TGTGCCAGCAGCTTATACAGGGTCGGGTCACCCCTCCACTTT; v_gene: TRBV7-2; d_gene: NA; abundance: NA; j_gene: TRBJ1-6
CDR3aa: CASSLGLAGGYNEQFF; CDR3nt: TGTGCCAGCAGTTTAGGACTAGCGGGGGGATACAATGAGCAGTTCTTC; v_gene: TRBV6-2/TRBV6-3; d_gene: TRBD2; abundance: once; j_gene: TRBJ2-1
CDR3aa: CASSFGLAGEDTQYF; CDR3nt: TGCGCCAGCAGCTTCGGACTAGCGGGGGAGGATACGCAGTATTTT; v_gene: TRBV5-1; d_gene: TRBD2; abundance: once; j_gene: TRBJ2-3